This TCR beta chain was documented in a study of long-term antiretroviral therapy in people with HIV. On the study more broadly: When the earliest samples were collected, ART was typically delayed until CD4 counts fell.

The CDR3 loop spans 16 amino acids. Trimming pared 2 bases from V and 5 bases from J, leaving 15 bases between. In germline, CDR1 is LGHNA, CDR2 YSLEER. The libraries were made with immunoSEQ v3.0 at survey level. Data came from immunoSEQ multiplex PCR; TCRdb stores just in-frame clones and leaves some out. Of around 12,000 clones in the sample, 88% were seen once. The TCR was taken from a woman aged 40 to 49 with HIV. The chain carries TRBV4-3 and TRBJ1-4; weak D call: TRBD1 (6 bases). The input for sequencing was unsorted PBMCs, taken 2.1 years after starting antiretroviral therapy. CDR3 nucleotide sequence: TGCGCCAGCAGCCAACATACAACAGGGAGCAATGAAAAACTGTTTTTT. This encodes CASSQHTTGSNEKLFF.